This T cell receptor beta chain was found in a study of blood T cell repertoires in COVID-19. The overall study: Spain, Italy and the United States supplied samples that represented acute and convalescent COVID-19.

In the original analysis: Reference gene primers were amplified, and this amplification served to estimate nucleated cell counts. The data were produced by immunoSEQ multiplex PCR, yet TCRdb's version contains in-frame clones alone and is incomplete. V, J and clone size reflect that table, while D and trimming were determined from the DNA. The table records about 240,000 clones, 86% of them present only once. This CDR3 has 12 amino acids. V lost 8 bases and J 0 bases, leaving 7 bases between the germline ends. Looked up from germline, CDR1 is MNHEY and CDR2 is SVGAGI. Remarks on this clone: Other nucleotide sequences from this sample produce the same CDR3.

The receptor's source is a man of 80 years or more with acute or convalescent COVID-19. The sequenced material came from peripheral blood. The J gene is TRBJ1-1, the V gene TRBV6-5; D is possibly TRBD1 (5 bases). CDR3 amino acids: CASSTVNTEAFF. CDR3 sequence (DNA): TGTGCCAGCTCGACAGTGAACACTGAAGCTTTCTTT.